The rows below give T cell receptor beta chains drawn from one sample of a study of T cell responses to AZD1222 COVID-19 vaccine. Measured with immunoSEQ multiplex PCR; TCRdb has only the in-frame clones, and not every one. This table holds under 200,000 clones, just over 90% found once. Specimen: peripheral blood, collected 28 days after the second dose of the MenACWY control vaccine. The receptors here all came from an adult who received the MenACWY meningococcal vaccine as a control. The CDR3 runs from the conserved cysteine through the conserved F or W. Fields, in order: D gene, V gene, CDR3 length, J gene, clone size, CDR3 protein, CDR3 DNA. The D gene is left open where the match is weak. Some rows have no size entry. The others give once, few or many, or a class for an expanded clone.

>-|TRBV30|13|TRBJ1-1|-
CAWARGANTEAFF
TGTGCCTGGGCGAGGGGAGCCAACACTGAAGCTTTCTTT
>TRBD2|TRBV7-6|17|TRBJ2-5|-
CASSLKRTSAGLETQYF
TGTGCCAGCAGCTTAAAGAGAACGTCAGCGGGACTGGAGACCCAGTACTTC
>-|TRBV2|13|TRBJ1-3|-
CARRTVTGNTIYF
TGTGCCAGACGGACGGTAACTGGAAACACCATATATTTT
>TRBD1|TRBV7-2|15|TRBJ2-2|few
CASSLKGQGSGELFF
TGTGCCAGCAGCTTAAAGGGACAGGGTTCCGGGGAGCTGTTTTTT
>-|TRBV5-1|15|TRBJ1-2|-
CASSLEAGQNYGYTF
TGCGCCAGCAGCTTGGAAGCAGGGCAGAACTATGGCTACACCTTC
>-|TRBV3-1/TRBV3-2|17|TRBJ1-5|-
CASSQAGTGSGNQPQHF
TGTGCCAGCAGCCAAGCAGGGACGGGATCGGGCAATCAGCCCCAGCATTTT
>-|TRBV6-5|15|TRBJ2-7|-
CASSYSGGPIHEQYF
TGTGCCAGCAGTTACTCGGGGGGCCCCATTCACGAGCAGTACTTC
>-|TRBV6-6|14|TRBJ2-7|-
CASIKGRGIVEQYF
TGTGCCAGCATCAAAGGAAGGGGCATAGTAGAGCAGTACTTC
>TRBD1|TRBV3-1/TRBV3-2|15|TRBJ1-3|-
CASSLGRGQGNTIYF
TGTGCCAGCAGCTTGGGCCGGGGACAGGGAAACACCATATATTTT
>TRBD1|TRBV28|19|TRBJ1-3|-
CASSSHRNPGQGPGNTIYF
TGTGCCAGCAGTTCCCACCGGAATCCGGGACAGGGACCTGGAAACACCATATATTTT
>TRBD1|TRBV7-2|16|TRBJ1-6|-
CASSFGGRGLNSPLHF
TGTGCCAGCAGCTTCGGCGGCAGGGGGCTTAATTCACCCCTCCACTTT
>-|TRBV6-1|15|TRBJ1-1|-
CASSEWSDTNTEAFF
TGTGCCAGCAGTGAATGGTCAGACACGAACACTGAAGCTTTCTTT
>TRBD1|TRBV5-1|16|TRBJ2-7|-
CASSPLVGGQGHEQYF
TGCGCCAGCAGCCCCCTTGTAGGGGGACAGGGCCACGAGCAGTACTTC
>-|TRBV28|13|TRBJ2-7|-
CASNYRGPYEQYF
TGTGCCAGCAATTATCGCGGACCCTACGAGCAGTACTTC
>-|TRBV4-2|16|TRBJ1-3|-
CASSQEVGQDGNTIYF
TGTGCCAGCAGCCAAGAGGTAGGGCAGGATGGAAACACCATATATTTT
>TRBD1|TRBV29-1|14|TRBJ2-3|-
CSVQDRVGTDTQYF
TGCAGCGTTCAAGACAGGGTGGGCACAGATACGCAGTATTTT
>-|TRBV7-8|14|TRBJ2-5|-
CASSPRQFQETQYF
TGTGCCAGCAGCCCACGGCAGTTCCAAGAGACCCAGTACTTC
>-|TRBV7-3|15|TRBJ2-3|-
CASSLTSGRGDTQYF
TGTGCCAGCAGCTTAACGAGTGGGAGAGGCGATACGCAGTATTTT
>-|TRBV28|13|TRBJ1-2|-
CASSQPAVYGYTF
TGTGCCAGCAGTCAGCCCGCGGTCTATGGCTACACCTTC